This T cell receptor beta chain was sequenced during a study of T cells in localized non-small cell lung cancer. Assay: immunoSEQ multiplex PCR; the TCRdb copy retains only in-frame clones and omits some. Of about 24,000 clones in the sample, around 88% were seen once. Germline V lookup: CDR1 SQVTM, CDR2 ANQGSEA. The CDR3 has 11 residues. Trimming pared 5 bases from V and 2 bases from J, leaving 3 bases between. This TCR derives from a woman aged 35 to 70 with stage III lung adenocarcinoma. The V call is TRBV29-1, the J call TRBJ1-4; no definite D call. The sequences come from peripheral blood mononuclear cells, collected before any cancer treatment. The CDR3 spells CSVSTNEKLFF. DNA of the CDR3: TGCAGCGTTAGCACTAATGAAAAACTGTTTTTT.